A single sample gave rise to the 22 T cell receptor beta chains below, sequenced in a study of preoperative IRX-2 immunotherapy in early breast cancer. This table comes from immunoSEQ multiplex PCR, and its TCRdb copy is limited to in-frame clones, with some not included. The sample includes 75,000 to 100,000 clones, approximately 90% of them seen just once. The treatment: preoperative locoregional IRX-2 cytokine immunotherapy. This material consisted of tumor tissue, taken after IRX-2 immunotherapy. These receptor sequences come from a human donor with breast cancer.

The CDR3 nucleotides read TGTGCCAGCTGGACAACTAACTATGGCTACACCTTC. Its protein is CASWTTNYGYTF. The chain joins TRBV28 to TRBJ1-2, with D possibly matching TRBD1 (5 bases). V was trimmed by 8 bases and J by 0 bases, leaving 7 bases between them. Germline V gene data show CDR1 as MDHEN and CDR2 as SYDVKM. This CDR3 has 12 amino acids.

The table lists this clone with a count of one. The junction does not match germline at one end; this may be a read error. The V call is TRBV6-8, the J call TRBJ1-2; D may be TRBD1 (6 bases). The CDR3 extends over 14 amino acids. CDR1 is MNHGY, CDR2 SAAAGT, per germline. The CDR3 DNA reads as TGTGCCATCAGTCCGACAGACAGGCCACATGGCTACACCTTC. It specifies CAISPTDRPHGYTF.

CDR3 nucleotide sequence: TGTGCCAGTATCCTAGGGGGACCCAGGGGCGGGCAGCCCCAGCATTTT. It codes for CASILGGPRGGQPQHF. The chain carries TRBV19 and TRBJ1-5; tentatively, D is TRBD1 (6 bases). V gave up 7 bases and J gave up 7 bases, with 23 bases separating them. Germline CDR1 and CDR2: LNHDA and SQIVND (reference sequence). This CDR3 spans 16 amino acids.

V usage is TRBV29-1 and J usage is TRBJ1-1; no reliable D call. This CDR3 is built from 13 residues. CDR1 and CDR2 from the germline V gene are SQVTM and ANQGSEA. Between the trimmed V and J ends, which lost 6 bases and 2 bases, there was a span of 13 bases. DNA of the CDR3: TGCAGCGTCCCAAAAGACACCAACACTGAAGCTTTCTTT. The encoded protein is CSVPKDTNTEAFF.

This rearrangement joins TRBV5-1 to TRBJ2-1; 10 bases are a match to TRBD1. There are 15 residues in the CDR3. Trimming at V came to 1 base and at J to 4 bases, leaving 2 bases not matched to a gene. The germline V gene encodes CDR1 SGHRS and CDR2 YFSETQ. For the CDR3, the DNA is TGCGCCAGCAGCTTGTCGGGACAGGGGTACAATGAGCAGTTCTTC. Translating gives CASSLSGQGYNEQFF. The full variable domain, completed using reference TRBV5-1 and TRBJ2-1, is KAGVTQTPRYLIKTRGQQVTLSCSPISGHRSVSWYQQTPGQGLQFLFEYFSETQRNKGNFPGRFSGRQFSNSRSEMNVSTLELGDSALYLCASSLSGQGYNEQFFGPGTRLTVL.

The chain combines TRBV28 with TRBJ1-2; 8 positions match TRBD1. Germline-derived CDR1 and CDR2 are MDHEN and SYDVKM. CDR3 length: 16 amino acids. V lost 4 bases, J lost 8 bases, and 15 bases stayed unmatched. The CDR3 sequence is CASSSGGAGGARGYTF. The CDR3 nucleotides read TGTGCCAGCAGTTCCGGAGGTGCAGGGGGCGCACGCGGCTACACCTTC.

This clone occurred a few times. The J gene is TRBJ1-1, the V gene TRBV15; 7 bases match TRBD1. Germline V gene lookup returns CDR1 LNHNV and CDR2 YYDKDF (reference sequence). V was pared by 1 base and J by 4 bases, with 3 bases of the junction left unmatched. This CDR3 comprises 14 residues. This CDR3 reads CATSRGTGATEAFF. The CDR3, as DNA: TGTGCCACCAGCAGAGGTACAGGGGCCACTGAAGCTTTCTTT.

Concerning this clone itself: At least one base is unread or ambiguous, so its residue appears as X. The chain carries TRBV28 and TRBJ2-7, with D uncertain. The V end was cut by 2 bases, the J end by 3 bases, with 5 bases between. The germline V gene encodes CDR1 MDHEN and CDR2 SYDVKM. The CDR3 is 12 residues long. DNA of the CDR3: TGTGCCAGCAGTTTACKGCTCTACGAGCAGTACTTC. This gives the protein CASSLXLYEQYF.

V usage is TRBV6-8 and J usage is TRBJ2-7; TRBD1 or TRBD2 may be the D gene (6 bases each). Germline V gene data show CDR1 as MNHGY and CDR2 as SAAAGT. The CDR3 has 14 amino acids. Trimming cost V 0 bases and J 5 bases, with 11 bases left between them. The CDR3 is CASSYSRGENEQYF. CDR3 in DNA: TGTGCCAGCAGTTACTCTAGGGGGGAGAACGAGCAGTACTTC.

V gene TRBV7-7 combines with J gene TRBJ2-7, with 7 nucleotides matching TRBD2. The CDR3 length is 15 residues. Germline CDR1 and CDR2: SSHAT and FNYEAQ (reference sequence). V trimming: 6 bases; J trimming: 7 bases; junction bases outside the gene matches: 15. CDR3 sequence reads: CASSYQPWGEGEQYF. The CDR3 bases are TGTGCCAGCAGTTACCAACCCTGGGGGGAGGGGGAGCAGTACTTC.

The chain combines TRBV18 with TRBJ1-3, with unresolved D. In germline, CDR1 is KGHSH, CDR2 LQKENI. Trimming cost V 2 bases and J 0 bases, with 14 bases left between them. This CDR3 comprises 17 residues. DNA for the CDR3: TGTGCCAGCTCACCAGGGCCAGCGTCAGCCTCTGGAAACACCATATATTTT. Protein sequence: CASSPGPASASGNTIYF.

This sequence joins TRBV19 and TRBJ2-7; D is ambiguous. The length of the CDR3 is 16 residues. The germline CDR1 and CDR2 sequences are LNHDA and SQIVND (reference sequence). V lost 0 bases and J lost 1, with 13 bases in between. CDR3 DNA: TGTGCCAGTAGTATAGAAGGTAGGCTGACTTCCTACGAGCAGTACTTC. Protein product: CASSIEGRLTSYEQYF.

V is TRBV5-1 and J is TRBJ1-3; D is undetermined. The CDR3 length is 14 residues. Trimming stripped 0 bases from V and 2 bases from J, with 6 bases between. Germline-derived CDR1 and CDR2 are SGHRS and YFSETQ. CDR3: CASSLGTAGNTIYF. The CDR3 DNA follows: TGCGCCAGCAGCTTGGGAACAGCTGGAAACACCATATATTTT.

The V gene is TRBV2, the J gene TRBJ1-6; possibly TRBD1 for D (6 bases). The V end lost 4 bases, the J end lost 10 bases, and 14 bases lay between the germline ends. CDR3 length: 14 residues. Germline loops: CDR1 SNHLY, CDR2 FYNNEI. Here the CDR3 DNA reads TGTGCCAGCAGTGTCAACAGGGATAGCTCACCCCTCCACTTT. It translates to CASSVNRDSSPLHF.

CDR3 protein: CASSVTSRTGTYTDTQYF. The CDR3 DNA reads as TGTGCCAGCAGCGTTACAAGCAGGACAGGGACTTACACAGATACGCAGTATTTT. V is TRBV6-8 and J is TRBJ2-3; 8 bases align to TRBD1. Per germline, CDR1 MNHGY and CDR2 SAAAGT. The CDR3 consists of 18 residues. Germline trimming cut 6 bases from V and 2 bases from J; bases unmatched to any gene: 16.

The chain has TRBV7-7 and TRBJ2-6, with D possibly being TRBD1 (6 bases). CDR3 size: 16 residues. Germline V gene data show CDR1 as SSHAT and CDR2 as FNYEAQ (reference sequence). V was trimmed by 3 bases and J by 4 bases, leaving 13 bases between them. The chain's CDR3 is CASSLIGGVGANVLTF. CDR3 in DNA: TGTGCCAGCAGCTTGATAGGGGGAGTGGGGGCCAACGTCCTGACTTTC.

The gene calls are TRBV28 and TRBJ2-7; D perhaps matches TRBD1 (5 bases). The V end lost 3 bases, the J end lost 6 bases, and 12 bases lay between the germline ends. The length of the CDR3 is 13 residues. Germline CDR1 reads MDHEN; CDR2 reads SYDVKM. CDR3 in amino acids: CASSFRERPEQYF. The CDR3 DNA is TGTGCCAGCAGTTTCAGGGAAAGGCCCGAGCAGTACTTC.

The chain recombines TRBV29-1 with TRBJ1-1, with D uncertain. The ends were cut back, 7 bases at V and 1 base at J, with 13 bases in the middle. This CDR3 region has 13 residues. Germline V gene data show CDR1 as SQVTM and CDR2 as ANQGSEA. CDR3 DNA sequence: TGCAGCGCTCAGAGCCAGAGGAACACTGAAGCTTTCTTT. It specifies CSAQSQRNTEAFF.

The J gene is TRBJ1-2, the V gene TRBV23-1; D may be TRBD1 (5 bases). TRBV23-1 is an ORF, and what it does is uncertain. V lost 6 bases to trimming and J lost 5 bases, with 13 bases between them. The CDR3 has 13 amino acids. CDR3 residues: CASSWETDYGYTF. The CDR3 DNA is TGCGCCAGCAGCTGGGAGACAGATTATGGCTACACCTTC.

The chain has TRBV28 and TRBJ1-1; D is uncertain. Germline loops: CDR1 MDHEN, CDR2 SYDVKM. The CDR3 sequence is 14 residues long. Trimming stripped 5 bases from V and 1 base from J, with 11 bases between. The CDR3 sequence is CASSRAGTNTEAFF. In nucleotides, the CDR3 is TGTGCCAGCAGTAGGGCAGGAACGAACACTGAAGCTTTCTTT.

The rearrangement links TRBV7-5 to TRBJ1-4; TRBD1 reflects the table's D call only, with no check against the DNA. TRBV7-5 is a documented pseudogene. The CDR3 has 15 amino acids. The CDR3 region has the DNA TGTGCCAGCAGACCTCGGACAAGTTCTAATGAAAAACTGTTTTTT. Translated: CASRPRTSSNEKLFF.

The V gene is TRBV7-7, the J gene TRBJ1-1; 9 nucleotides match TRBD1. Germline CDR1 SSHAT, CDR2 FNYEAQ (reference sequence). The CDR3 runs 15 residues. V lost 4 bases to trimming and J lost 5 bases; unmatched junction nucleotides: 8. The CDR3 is CASSSNPGTGTEAFF. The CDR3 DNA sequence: TGTGCCAGCAGCTCCAACCCCGGGACAGGGACTGAAGCTTTCTTT.